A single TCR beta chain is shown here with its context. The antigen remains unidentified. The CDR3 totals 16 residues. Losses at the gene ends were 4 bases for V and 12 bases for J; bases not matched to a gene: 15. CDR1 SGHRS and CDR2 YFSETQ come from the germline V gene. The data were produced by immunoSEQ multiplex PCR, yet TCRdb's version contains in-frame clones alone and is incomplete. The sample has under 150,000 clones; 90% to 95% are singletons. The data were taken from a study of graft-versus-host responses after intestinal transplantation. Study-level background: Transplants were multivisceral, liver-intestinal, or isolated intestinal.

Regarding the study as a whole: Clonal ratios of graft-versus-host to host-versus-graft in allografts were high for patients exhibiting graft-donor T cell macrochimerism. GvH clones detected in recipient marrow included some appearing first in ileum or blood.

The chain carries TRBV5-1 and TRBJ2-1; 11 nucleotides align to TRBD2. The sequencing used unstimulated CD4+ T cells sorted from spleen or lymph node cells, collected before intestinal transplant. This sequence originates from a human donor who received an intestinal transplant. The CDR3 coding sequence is TGCGCCAGCAGCGTAGTAGCGGGAGGGCCCACCCCCCCGCAGTTCTTC. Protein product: CASSVVAGGPTPPQFF.